Listed below are T cell receptor beta chains from one sample, sequenced in a study of blood T cell repertoires in COVID-19. Clones were read by immunoSEQ multiplex PCR, and TCRdb kept only the in-frame ones, dropping some. Here the sample spans 35,000 to 50,000 clones, about nine tenths being singletons. Sequencing used peripheral blood. The receptors were gathered from a man between 60 and 70 years old with active COVID-19. The CDR3 runs from the conserved cysteine through the conserved F or W. Fields, in order: J gene, CDR3 length, V gene, D gene, clone size, CDR3 protein, CDR3 DNA. A D gene is named only where the DNA matches it firmly. Size is omitted from some rows. Given values are once, few, many or a class for expanded clones.

TRBJ2-1	15	TRBV10-1	TRBD1	.	CASSDLGQADNEQFF	TGCGCCAGCAGTGATTTGGGACAGGCCGACAATGAGCAGTTCTTC
TRBJ2-7	16	TRBV5-4	TRBD1	.	CASSWGQPILTYEQYF	TGTGCCAGCAGCTGGGGACAGCCTATACTAACCTACGAGCAGTACTTC
TRBJ1-1	14	TRBV30	TRBD1	.	CAWLRDRGHTEAFF	TGTGCCTGGCTCCGGGACAGGGGGCACACTGAAGCTTTCTTT
TRBJ2-7	14	TRBV19	TRBD1	once	CASSDRDRYNEQYF	TGTGCCAGTAGTGACCGGGACAGGTACAACGAGCAGTACTTC
TRBJ2-3	15	TRBV11-1	TRBD1	.	CASSFDRDGGDTQYF	TGTGCCAGCAGCTTCGACAGGGATGGTGGAGATACGCAGTATTTT
TRBJ2-2	15	TRBV7-8	TRBD2	many	CASRPSGIGTGELFF	TGTGCCAGCAGACCTAGCGGGATAGGGACCGGGGAGCTGTTTTTT
TRBJ1-6	19	TRBV6-2/TRBV6-3	.	.	CASSYGDSDTSSYNSPLHF	TGTGCCAGCAGTTATGGGGATTCGGACACGAGCTCCTATAATTCACCCCTCCACTTT
TRBJ1-2	14	TRBV18	TRBD1	once	CASRDRGENYGYTF	TGTGCCAGCCGGGACAGGGGCGAGAACTATGGCTACACCTTC
TRBJ2-7	14	TRBV19	.	.	CASSINDYSYEQYF	TGTGCCAGTAGTATAAATGACTACTCCTACGAGCAGTACTTC
TRBJ1-5	13	TRBV6-2/TRBV6-3	.	.	CASSADRLRAQHF	TGTGCCAGCAGCGCCGACAGGCTCAGGGCCCAGCATTTT
TRBJ2-2	17	TRBV7-2	TRBD1	.	CASSQRGGQVNTGELFF	TGTGCCAGCAGCCAAAGGGGCGGACAGGTGAACACCGGGGAGCTGTTTTTT
TRBJ2-1	16	TRBV5-5	TRBD1	once	CASSLAGTGGPPLQFF	TGTGCCAGCAGCTTGGCGGGTACAGGGGGCCCTCCTTTGCAGTTCTTC
TRBJ2-3	17	TRBV5-4	.	.	CASSLAITASSTDTQYF	TGTGCCAGCAGCTTGGCAATCACAGCCTCTAGCACAGATACGCAGTATTTT
TRBJ2-1	17	TRBV28	TRBD2	.	CASSSSRGRGPYNEQFF	TGTGCCAGCAGTTCCTCACGCGGGAGGGGACCCTACAATGAGCAGTTCTTC
TRBJ2-5	16	TRBV7-9	TRBD2	.	CASSSTSGGFQETQYF	TGTGCCAGCAGCTCAACTAGCGGCGGATTCCAAGAGACCCAGTACTTC
TRBJ1-2	14	TRBV3-1/TRBV3-2	TRBD1	.	CASSPGQGKDGYTF	TGTGCCAGCAGCCCGGGACAGGGGAAAGATGGCTACACCTTC
TRBJ2-2	18	TRBV4-2	TRBD2	few	CASSQDGRLAGISGELFF	TGTGCCAGCAGCCAAGATGGACGACTAGCGGGAATCTCCGGGGAGCTGTTTTTT
TRBJ2-5	15	TRBV5-1	TRBD2	.	CASSLSSGGQETQYF	TGCGCCAGCAGCTTGTCGTCGGGGGGGCAAGAGACCCAGTACTTC
TRBJ1-4	13	TRBV24-1	TRBD1	.	CATSERTGKKLFF	TGTGCCACCAGTGAAAGGACAGGGAAAAAACTGTTTTTT
TRBJ2-7	12	TRBV10-3	TRBD2	.	CAISPGEGEQYF	TGTGCCATCAGCCCCGGGGAGGGCGAGCAGTACTTC
TRBJ1-1	14	TRBV19	.	.	CASSIHLTVTEAFF	TGTGCCAGTAGTATCCATCTTACTGTCACTGAAGCTTTCTTT
TRBJ1-5	14	TRBV9	TRBD1	.	CASSDGQGNQPQHF	TGTGCCAGCAGCGACGGACAGGGCAATCAGCCCCAGCATTTT
TRBJ2-3	17	TRBV21-1	.	.	CASSKVLKLAGTDTQYF	TGTGCCAGCAGCAAAGTTCTTAAGCTAGCGGGCACAGATACGCAGTATTTT
TRBJ1-1	14	TRBV30	.	.	CAWSVEGAYTEAFF	TGTGCCTGGAGTGTGGAGGGAGCTTACACTGAAGCTTTCTTT
TRBJ1-1	13	TRBV25-1	.	.	CASSGPVGVEAFF	TGTGCCAGCAGTGGACCCGTCGGGGTTGAAGCTTTCTTT
TRBJ1-2	13	TRBV2	.	.	CASGRGPNYGYTF	TGTGCCAGCGGGAGGGGCCCTAACTATGGCTACACCTTC
TRBJ2-1	16	TRBV5-1	.	.	CASSPIGPAGNNEQFF	TGCGCCAGCAGCCCCATTGGGCCCGCGGGAAACAATGAGCAGTTCTTC
TRBJ2-7	16	TRBV28	TRBD2	once	CASTTGGGDGIYEQYF	TGTGCCAGCACAACCGGGGGAGGGGACGGCATCTACGAGCAGTACTTC
TRBJ1-4	15	TRBV5-4	TRBD1	.	CASSTGQGGDEKLFF	TGTGCCAGCAGCACCGGACAGGGGGGCGATGAAAAACTGTTTTTT
TRBJ1-5	14	TRBV7-8	.	.	CASSLSGGRQPQHF	TGTGCCAGCAGCTTAAGTGGGGGCCGTCAGCCCCAGCATTTT
TRBJ2-1	15	TRBV28	.	.	CASSSQQSSYNEQFF	TGTGCCAGCAGTTCACAGCAGAGCTCCTACAATGAGCAGTTCTTC
TRBJ1-3	14	TRBV7-7	TRBD1	.	CASSPRTGDNTIYF	TGTGCTAGCAGCCCTCGCACAGGGGACAACACCATATATTTT
TRBJ2-7	15	TRBV6-5	TRBD1	.	CASSWTGPSSYEQYF	TGTGCCAGCAGTTGGACAGGCCCCAGCTCCTACGAGCAGTACTTC
TRBJ1-4	15	TRBV4-1	TRBD1	.	CASSQDATGGEKLFF	TGCGCCAGCAGCCAAGATGCGACAGGGGGGGAAAAACTGTTTTTT
TRBJ1-5	16	TRBV4-1	TRBD1	.	CASSQPTGGHGQPQHF	TGCGCCAGCAGCCAACCGACAGGGGGTCACGGTCAGCCCCAGCATTTT
TRBJ2-3	11	TRBV30	TRBD2	.	CASSGRDTQYF	TGTGCCTCGAGCGGGAGGGATACGCAGTATTTT
TRBJ2-4	15	TRBV6-6	TRBD2	few	CASSQRGGAKNIQYF	TGTGCCAGCAGCCAGCGGGGGGGAGCCAAAAACATTCAGTACTTC